The 26 T cell receptor beta chains below were found in one sample sequenced in a study of shared clonotypes between healthy human individuals (dated by TCRdb to 2019 to 2021). Library prep was done by the immunoSEQ multiplex PCR assay. TCRdb obtained this table from immuneACCESS and retained in-frame rearrangements with V and J assigned. These tables miss some clones; where compared with another copy, unresolved V genes account for less than half of the shortfall, and the remainder is unexplained. The sample table holds some 470,000 clones, of which around 80% were seen once. The ten most abundant clones make up 10% to 15% of the sample. Sample: PBMCs. These receptor sequences come from a woman aged 40 to 55 in good health. Some clones in this sample may be carry-over from other donors' samples.

This chain uses TRBV28 with TRBJ1-2; 8 bases are a match to TRBD1. The germline V gene has CDR1 MDHEN and CDR2 SYDVKM. After removal of 2 bases from V and 6 bases from J, the junction contained 5 bases not matched to a gene. The CDR3 loop spans 14 amino acids. CDR3 DNA: TGTGCCAGCAGTTTACACGGACAGGGCCATGGCTACACCTTC. Protein: CASSLHGQGHGYTF.

The chain combines TRBV7-9 with TRBJ1-1; D remains ambiguous. This CDR3 is built from 15 residues. Germline V gene sequence: CDR1 SEHNR, CDR2 FQNEAQ (reference sequence). The V and J ends lost 0 bases and 0 bases respectively, with 8 bases between them. CDR3 coding DNA: TGTGCCAGCAGCTTAGCGGGCAGGCTGAACACTGAAGCTTTCTTT. It codes for CASSLAGRLNTEAFF.

The V and J genes are TRBV28 and TRBJ2-7, with 8 bases aligning to TRBD2. V gave up 4 bases and J gave up 1 base; unmatched junction bases: 9. The CDR3 consists of 16 residues. Germline V gene sequence: CDR1 MDHEN, CDR2 SYDVKM. CDR3 nucleotides: TGTGCCAGCAGTTCTCTTAGCGGGATAAGGTCCTACGAGCAGTACTTC. Encoded protein: CASSSLSGIRSYEQYF.

About this clone: Germline and junction disagree at one end, which may indicate a read error. Distinct nucleotide sequences in the sample also encode this CDR3. V gene TRBV11-3 combines with J gene TRBJ2-5; TRBD1 might be the D (8 bases). The CDR3 sequence is 16 residues long. Germline V gives CDR1 SGHNT, CDR2 YENEEA. The CDR3 coding sequence is TGCGCCAGCAGCTTAGGGGGAGGGACAGGACAAGAGACCCAGTACTTC. This gives the protein CASSLGGGTGQETQYF. Supplemented by reference TRBV11-3 and TRBJ2-5, the full variable domain reads EAGVVQSPRYKIIEKKQPVAFWCNPISGHNTLYWYLQNLGQGPELLIRYENEEAVDDSQLPKDRFSAERLKGVDSTLKIQPAELGDSAVYLCASSLGGGTGQETQYFGPGTRLLVL.

This clone was counted between two and nine times. The chain links TRBV19 to TRBJ2-2; 14 bases line up with TRBD2. Looked up from germline, CDR1 is LNHDA and CDR2 is SQIVND (reference sequence). With 3 bases clipped from V and 7 bases from J, the junction kept 4 bases outside the gene matches. This CDR3 contains 16 residues. The CDR3 DNA reads as TGTGCCAGTAGTATCCAAGGACTAGCGGGAGGCGGGGAGCTGTTTTTT. This codes for CASSIQGLAGGGELFF.

This chain links TRBV7-2 with TRBJ2-7; D is ambiguous. Trimming stripped 4 bases from V and 3 bases from J, with 10 bases between. The CDR3 spans 13 residues. Germline V gene lookup returns CDR1 SGHTA and CDR2 FQGNSA. The CDR3 protein is CASSSQVDYEQYF. DNA for the CDR3: TGTGCCAGCAGCTCCCAGGTAGACTACGAGCAGTACTTC.

This clone was recorded a few times. The chain is built from TRBV7-3 and TRBJ2-1; 10 bases align to TRBD2. Germline assignment: CDR1 SGHTA and CDR2 FQGTGA. CDR3 length equals 16 residues. J was trimmed by 8 bases and V by 5 bases; bases with no gene match: 12. This chain's CDR3 is CASSGGNLAGVDEQFF. CDR3 DNA sequence: TGTGCCAGCAGCGGGGGTAACCTAGCGGGAGTCGATGAGCAGTTCTTC.

This clone appeared a single time. This chain links TRBV19 with TRBJ2-1, with 10 bases aligning to TRBD2. The J segment lost 4 bases and the V segment lost 7 bases, leaving 7 bases of the junction unmatched. The CDR3 loop spans 15 amino acids. Germline V gene sequence: CDR1 LNHDA, CDR2 SQIVND (reference sequence). The CDR3 region has the DNA TGTGCCAGTATGAGGAAAGCGGGAGGGTACAATGAGCAGTTCTTC. Encoded protein: CASMRKAGGYNEQFF. Drawing the rest from reference TRBV19 and TRBJ2-1, the complete variable domain is DGGITQSPKYLFRKEGQNVTLSCEQNLNHDAMYWYRQDPGQGLRLIYYSQIVNDFQKGDIAEGYSVSREKKESFPLTVTSAQKNPTAFYLCASMRKAGGYNEQFFGPGTRLTVL.

A note on this clone: With only one base between it and a far larger clone, this is likely a read error. Other DNA sequences in this sample translate to the same CDR3. This chain joins TRBV30 and TRBJ2-2; D remains ambiguous. Between the trimmed V and J ends, which lost 0 bases and 3 bases, there was a span of 11 bases. In germline, CDR1 is GTSNPN, CDR2 SVGIG (reference sequence). This CDR3 comprises 15 residues. CDR3 sequence reads: CAWSVKPRDTGELFF. CDR3 coding DNA: TGTGCCTGGAGTGTAAAACCCCGAGACACCGGGGAGCTGTTTTTT.

This clone was observed at least ten times. The CDR3 sequence: CASSLGPGAETGELFF. CDR3 DNA sequence: TGTGCCAGCAGCCTAGGGCCAGGGGCGGAGACCGGGGAGCTGTTTTTT. The rearrangement links TRBV9 to TRBJ2-2, with D possibly being TRBD1 (6 bases). Germline V lookup: CDR1 SGDLS, CDR2 YYNGEE. Trimming stripped 4 bases from V and 5 bases from J, with 18 bases between. The CDR3 is 16 residues long.

The rearrangement uses TRBV27 and TRBJ2-7, with TRBD2 matching over 13 bases. CDR3 length: 19 amino acids. V shed 6 bases and J 4 bases; nucleotides not matched to a gene: 18. CDR1 and CDR2 from the germline V gene are MNHEY and SMNVEV (reference sequence). The CDR3 nucleotides read TGTGCCAGCAGGAAGGGTAGGGTTACTAGCGGGAGGGACCCATACGAGCAGTACTTC. Protein sequence: CASRKGRVTSGRDPYEQYF.

This clone was seen only a few times. V and J are TRBV27 and TRBJ1-5; 7 nucleotides align to TRBD1. After removal of 5 bases from V and 0 bases from J, the junction contained 4 bases not matched to a gene. The CDR3 is 15 amino acids. Per germline, CDR1 MNHEY and CDR2 SMNVEV (reference sequence). Here the CDR3 DNA reads TGTGCCAGCAGTATACAGGGGATTAGCAATCAGCCCCAGCATTTT. This translates into CASSIQGISNQPQHF.

The rearrangement links TRBV9 to TRBJ2-5; D might be TRBD1 or TRBD2, each matching 5 bases. Germline V CDR1 and CDR2: SGDLS, YYNGEE. The V end lost 3 bases, the J end lost 0 bases, and 12 bases lay between the germline ends. The CDR3 has 15 residues. In DNA form, the CDR3 reads TGTGCCAGCAGCGAAACCGGGACGGACCAAGAGACCCAGTACTTC. This gives the protein CASSETGTDQETQYF.

This chain links TRBV10-2 with TRBJ1-4; D is ambiguous. This CDR3 has 14 amino acids. Germline V gene lookup returns CDR1 WSHSY and CDR2 SAAADI. Trimming took 8 bases from V and 5 from J, leaving 15 bases between them. DNA of the CDR3: TGCGCCAGCGCCCCAGGAGAGCGAAATGAAAAACTGTTTTTT. This codes for CASAPGERNEKLFF.

V gene TRBV7-2 combines with J gene TRBJ2-1; D is perhaps TRBD1 or TRBD2 (6 bases each). Germline V lookup: CDR1 SGHTA, CDR2 FQGNSA. Deletions cut 7 bases from V and 1 base from J, with 11 bases between. The CDR3 is 14 amino acids. CDR3 sequence (DNA): TGTGCCAGCAAGCTAGGGGGGTCCTACAATGAGCAGTTCTTC. This sequence encodes CASKLGGSYNEQFF.

The rearrangement uses TRBV6-1 and TRBJ1-1, with D uncertain. V lost 1 base, J lost 4 bases, and 10 bases lay in between. This CDR3 is 14 amino acids long. CDR1 MNHNS and CDR2 SASEGT come from the germline V gene. Here the CDR3 DNA reads TGTGCCAGCAGTGAAGGCAGGCGGAGCACTGAAGCTTTCTTT. This translates into CASSEGRRSTEAFF.

The DNA of the CDR3 is TGCGCCAGCAGCCAATCCCCCGGGACAGATTCCTACGAGCAGTACTTC. Protein product: CASSQSPGTDSYEQYF. This sequence joins TRBV4-1 and TRBJ2-5; 7 bases map to TRBD1. Matching the DNA end better, TRBJ2-7 makes the J call doubtful. CDR3 size: 16 residues. Germline assignment: CDR1 MGHRA and CDR2 YSYEKL.

Points on this clone: A much larger clone is a single base away; this may be a read error. This chain joins TRBV5-8 and TRBJ1-1; D call uncertain. V lost 5 bases and J lost 3, with 2 bases in between. The length of the CDR3 is 10 residues. Per germline, CDR1 SGHTS and CDR2 YDEGEE. In DNA form, the CDR3 reads TGTGCCAGCAGGGACACTGAAGCTTTCTTT. Amino acids: CASRDTEAFF.

This chain joins TRBV28 and TRBJ1-2; 8 nucleotides align to TRBD1. The CDR3 has 18 amino acids. Unmatched junction bases numbered 14, after V lost 1 base and J lost 4 bases. Germline CDR1 and CDR2: MDHEN and SYDVKM. The CDR3 loop reads CASSLSRPDRDGLYGYTF. CDR3 in DNA: TGTGCCAGCAGTTTATCTAGGCCGGACAGGGATGGTCTCTATGGCTACACCTTC.

This CDR3 is CASSPHQGGVDTQYF. The CDR3 DNA sequence: TGTGCCAGCAGCCCCCACCAAGGGGGGGTGGATACGCAGTATTTT. The chain carries TRBV7-2 and TRBJ2-3, with D maybe TRBD2 (7 bases). V gave up 5 bases and J gave up 6 bases, with 18 bases separating them. The CDR3 has 15 residues. Germline V gene sequence: CDR1 SGHTA, CDR2 FQGNSA.

V gene TRBV6-4 combines with J gene TRBJ2-2, with TRBD1 matching 7 bases. This CDR3 region has 16 residues. V gave up 5 bases and J gave up 7 bases; unmatched junction bases: 13. Germline assignment: CDR1 MRHNA and CDR2 SNTAGT. The CDR3 DNA follows: TGTGCCAGCAGTTCACTTACCGGGACAGTAGTCGGGGAGCTGTTTTTT. Its protein is CASSSLTGTVVGELFF.

Concerning this clone itself: Sequence at one end of the junction differs from germline and may be a read error. V usage is TRBV28 and J usage is TRBJ1-5, with 7 bases fitting TRBD1. The CDR3 has 12 residues. Per germline, CDR1 MDHEN and CDR2 SYDVKM. CDR3 sequence: CASSSSSTGLDF. The CDR3 DNA follows: TGTGCCAGCAGTTCCTCCTCGACAGGGTTGGATTTT.

J is TRBJ2-2 and V is TRBV9, with D perhaps matching TRBD1 (8 bases). Germline CDR1 and CDR2: SGDLS and YYNGEE. Deletions cut 4 bases from V and 7 bases from J, with 20 bases between. The CDR3 loop spans 16 amino acids. The CDR3 DNA sequence: TGTGCCAGCAGCCCACGGGGGGAGACAGGGGACGGGGAGCTGTTTTTT. It translates to CASSPRGETGDGELFF.

This clone was observed a handful of times. This rearrangement joins TRBV19 to TRBJ1-5; 7 bases fit TRBD1. V lost 7 bases, J lost 6 bases, and 9 bases stayed unmatched. This CDR3 has 14 amino acids. Germline loops: CDR1 LNHDA, CDR2 SQIVND (reference sequence). CDR3 nucleotides: TGTGCCAGTAATCCTAACAGGGGTTTTCAGCCCCAGCATTTT. Amino acid sequence: CASNPNRGFQPQHF.

The V gene is TRBV2, the J gene TRBJ2-5, with D uncertain. The CDR3 is made up of 12 amino acids. CDR1 and CDR2 from the germline V gene are SNHLY and FYNNEI. V was trimmed by 5 bases and J by 5 bases, leaving 9 bases between them. CDR3 DNA sequence: TGTGCCAGCAGTCGGGTAGGGGAGACCCAGTACTTC. Amino acid sequence: CASSRVGETQYF.

The chain recombines TRBV10-2 with TRBJ2-5, with D unresolved. The end of the DNA is better explained by TRBJ2-7, so the J call may be wrong. The CDR3 has 13 amino acids. The germline gives CDR1 WSHSY, CDR2 SAAADI. CDR3 nucleotide sequence: TGCGCCAGCAGTGAGTGGAAAACCTACGAGCAGTACTTC. Protein sequence: CASSEWKTYEQYF.